Described below is a single T cell receptor (beta chain) sequence and its context. Its antigen is unknown. The sample comes from a study of CD8 T cells in Susac syndrome. In the study overall: When blood was drawn, patients with Susac syndrome were on intravenous immunoglobulin alone, on corticosteroids, or therapy-naive. Points from the study as a whole: When the CD4+ T cell repertoires of patients with Susac syndrome were examined, they did not show any clonal expansion.

Trimming left V 5 bases short and J 2 bases short, with 9 bases between. CDR3 size: 13 residues. Per the germline V gene, CDR1 is MNHEY and CDR2 is SMNVEV (reference sequence). Sequencing targeted TCR beta in blood CD8+ and CD4+ T cells. Random-hexamer reverse transcription was applied to about 0.45 to 1 ug RNA. TCRdb used MiXCR to reprocess the immunoSEQ multiplex PCR reads, holding one entry per CDR3 protein. The sample holds about 94,000 distinct CDR3 sequences, 85% to 95% seen once. This sequence joins TRBV27 and TRBJ1-2; D remains unclear. This TCR was recovered from a human donor with Susac syndrome. Sample: CD4+ T cells from PBMCs. The CDR3 reads CASSMRINYGYTF. DNA of the CDR3: TGTGCCAGCAGTATGCGGATAAACTATGGCTACACCTTC.